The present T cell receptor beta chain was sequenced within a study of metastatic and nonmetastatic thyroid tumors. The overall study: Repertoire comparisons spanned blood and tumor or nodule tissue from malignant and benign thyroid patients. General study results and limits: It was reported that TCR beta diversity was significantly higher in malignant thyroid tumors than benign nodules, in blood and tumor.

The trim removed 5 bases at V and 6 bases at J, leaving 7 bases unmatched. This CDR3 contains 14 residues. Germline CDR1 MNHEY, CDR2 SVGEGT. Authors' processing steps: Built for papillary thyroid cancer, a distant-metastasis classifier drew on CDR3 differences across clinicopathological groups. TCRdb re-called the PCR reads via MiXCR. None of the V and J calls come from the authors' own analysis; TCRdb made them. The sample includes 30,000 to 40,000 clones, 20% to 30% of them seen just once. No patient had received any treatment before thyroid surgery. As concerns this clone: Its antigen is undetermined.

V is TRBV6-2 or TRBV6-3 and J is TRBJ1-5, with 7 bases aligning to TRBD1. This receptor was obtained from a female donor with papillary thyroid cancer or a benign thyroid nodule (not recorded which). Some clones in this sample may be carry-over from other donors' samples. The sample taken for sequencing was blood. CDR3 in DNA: TGTGCCAGCAGTCTCGACAGGGAAATTCAGCCCCAGCATTTT. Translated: CASSLDREIQPQHF.